The clone carrying this T cell receptor beta chain was observed many times. This sample stems from a study of T cell repertoires in cytomegalovirus infection. TCRdb re-derived calls from the reads in MiXCR, one entry per CDR3 protein. The data contain approximately 700,000 distinct CDR3 sequences, approximately 34% of them seen just once; the ten biggest clones take up around 3%. The CDR3 is 14 amino acids. V was trimmed by 1 base and J by 8 bases, leaving 12 bases between them. Germline values: CDR1 SGHTA, CDR2 FQGNSA. Sequenced sample: PBMCs. The TCR sequence derives from a human donor in good health (CMV status not recorded). Some clones in this sample may be carry-over from other donors' samples. This chain joins TRBV7-2 and TRBJ2-1; D unresolved. The CDR3 DNA reads as TGTGCCAGCAGCTTAGTTGGACGGAGCGATGAGCAGTTCTTC. Encoded protein: CASSLVGRSDEQFF.